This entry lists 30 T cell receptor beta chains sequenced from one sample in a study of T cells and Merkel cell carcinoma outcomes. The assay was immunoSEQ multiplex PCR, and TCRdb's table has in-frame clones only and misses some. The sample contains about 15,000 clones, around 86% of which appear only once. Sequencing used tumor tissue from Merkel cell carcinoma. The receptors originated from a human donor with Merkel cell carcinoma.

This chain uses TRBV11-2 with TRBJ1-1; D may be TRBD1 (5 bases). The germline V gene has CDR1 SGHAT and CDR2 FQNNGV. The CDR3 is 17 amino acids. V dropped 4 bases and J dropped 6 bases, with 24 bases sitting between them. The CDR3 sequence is CASSSGDGAPITPEAFF. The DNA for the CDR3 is TGTGCCAGCAGCTCCGGGGATGGGGCCCCGATAACCCCTGAAGCTTTCTTT.

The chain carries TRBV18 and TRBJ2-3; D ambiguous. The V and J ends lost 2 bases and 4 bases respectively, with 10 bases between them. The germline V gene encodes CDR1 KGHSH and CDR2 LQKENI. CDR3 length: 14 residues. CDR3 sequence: CASSPGKESDTQYF. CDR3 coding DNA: TGTGCCAGCTCACCAGGCAAGGAGTCAGATACGCAGTATTTT.

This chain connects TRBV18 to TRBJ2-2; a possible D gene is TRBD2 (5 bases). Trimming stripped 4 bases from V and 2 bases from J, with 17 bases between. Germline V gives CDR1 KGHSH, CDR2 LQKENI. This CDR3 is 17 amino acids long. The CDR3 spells CASSHNRGDKNTGELFF. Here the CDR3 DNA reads TGTGCCAGCTCACACAACCGGGGAGACAAAAACACCGGGGAGCTGTTTTTT.

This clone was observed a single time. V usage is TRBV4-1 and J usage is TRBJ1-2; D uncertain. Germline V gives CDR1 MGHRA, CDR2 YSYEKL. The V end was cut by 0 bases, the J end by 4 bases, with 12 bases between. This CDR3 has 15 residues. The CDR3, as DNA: TGCGCCAGCAGCCAAGATTTGGCGGGCTCCTATGGCTACACCTTC. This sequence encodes CASSQDLAGSYGYTF.

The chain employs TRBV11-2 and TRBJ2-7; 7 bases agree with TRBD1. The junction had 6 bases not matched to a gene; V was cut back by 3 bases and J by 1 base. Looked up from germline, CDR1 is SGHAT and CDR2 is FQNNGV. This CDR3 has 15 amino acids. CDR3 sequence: CASSFTRDSSYEQYF. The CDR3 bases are TGTGCCAGCAGCTTCACACGGGACAGTTCCTACGAGCAGTACTTC.

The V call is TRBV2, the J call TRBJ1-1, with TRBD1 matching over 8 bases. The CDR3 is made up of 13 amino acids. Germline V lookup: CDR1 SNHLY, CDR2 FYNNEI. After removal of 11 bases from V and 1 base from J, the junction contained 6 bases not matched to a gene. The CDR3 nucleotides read TGTGCCGGGGCAGGGGGCTGGAACACTGAAGCTTTCTTT. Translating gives CAGAGGWNTEAFF.

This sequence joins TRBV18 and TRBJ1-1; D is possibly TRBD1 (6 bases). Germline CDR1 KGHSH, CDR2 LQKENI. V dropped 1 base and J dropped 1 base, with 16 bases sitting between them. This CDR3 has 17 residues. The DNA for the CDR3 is TGTGCCAGCTCACCACGTCCGACAGGAACAAAGAACACTGAAGCTTTCTTT. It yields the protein CASSPRPTGTKNTEAFF.

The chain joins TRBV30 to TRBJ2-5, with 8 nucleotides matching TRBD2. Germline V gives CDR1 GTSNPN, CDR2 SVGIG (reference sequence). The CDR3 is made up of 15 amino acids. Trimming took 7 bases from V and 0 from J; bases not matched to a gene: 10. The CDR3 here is CALDRGGPNQETQYF. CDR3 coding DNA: TGTGCCTTGGACCGCGGGGGGCCTAACCAAGAGACCCAGTACTTC.

In DNA form, the CDR3 reads TGTGCCAGCAGCTTAGGGGCCCTTAGCACAGATACGCAGTATTTT. Protein product: CASSLGALSTDTQYF. The chain is built from TRBV7-8 and TRBJ2-3, with D unclear. The V gene lost 1 base and the J gene lost 0 bases, with 8 bases spanning the gap. The CDR3 totals 15 residues. The germline gives CDR1 SGHVS, CDR2 FQNEAQ.

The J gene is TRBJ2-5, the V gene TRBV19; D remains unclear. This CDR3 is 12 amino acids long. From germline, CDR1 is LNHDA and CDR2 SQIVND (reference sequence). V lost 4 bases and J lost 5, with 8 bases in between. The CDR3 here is CASSRLRETQYF. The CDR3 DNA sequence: TGTGCCAGTAGTAGGCTTCGGGAGACCCAGTACTTC.

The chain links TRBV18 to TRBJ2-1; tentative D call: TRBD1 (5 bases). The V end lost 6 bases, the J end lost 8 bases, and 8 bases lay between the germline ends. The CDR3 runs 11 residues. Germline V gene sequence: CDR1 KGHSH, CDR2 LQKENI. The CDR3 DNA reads TGTGCCAGCTCTCTAGGGGATGAGCAGTTCTTC. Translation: CASSLGDEQFF. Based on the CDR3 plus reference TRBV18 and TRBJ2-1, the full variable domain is NAGVMQNPRHLVRRRGQEARLRCSPMKGHSHVYWYRQLPEEGLKFMVYLQKENIIDESGMPKERFSAEFPKEGPSILRIQQVVRGDSAAYFCASSLGDEQFFGPGTRLTVL.

This CDR3 reads CASSYSAGSSYEQYF. In nucleotides, the CDR3 is TGTGCCAGCAGTTACTCGGCTGGCAGCTCCTACGAGCAGTACTTC. J is TRBJ2-7 and V is TRBV6-6, with D hard to call. Germline assignment: CDR1 MNHNY and CDR2 SVGAGI (reference sequence). This CDR3 spans 15 amino acids. V gave up 0 bases and J gave up 0 bases, with 9 bases separating them.

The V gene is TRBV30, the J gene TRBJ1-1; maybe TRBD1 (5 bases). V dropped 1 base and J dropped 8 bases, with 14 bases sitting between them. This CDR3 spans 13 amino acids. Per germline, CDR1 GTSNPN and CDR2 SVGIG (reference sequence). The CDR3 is CAWSAGRDFEAFF. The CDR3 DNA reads TGTGCCTGGAGTGCAGGCAGGGACTTCGAAGCTTTCTTT.

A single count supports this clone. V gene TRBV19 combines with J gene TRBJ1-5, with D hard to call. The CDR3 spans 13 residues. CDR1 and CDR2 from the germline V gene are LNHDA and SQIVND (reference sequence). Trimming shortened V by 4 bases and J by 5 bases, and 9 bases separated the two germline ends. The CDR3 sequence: CASSTAEDQPQHF. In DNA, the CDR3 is TGTGCCAGTAGTACCGCAGAAGATCAGCCCCAGCATTTT.

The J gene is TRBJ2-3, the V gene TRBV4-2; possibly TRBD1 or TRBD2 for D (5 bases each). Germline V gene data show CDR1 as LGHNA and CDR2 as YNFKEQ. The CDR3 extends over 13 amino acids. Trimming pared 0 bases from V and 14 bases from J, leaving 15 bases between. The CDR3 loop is CASSQEYEGPGYF. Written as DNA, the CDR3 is TGTGCCAGCAGCCAAGAGTACGAGGGGCCCGGGTATTTT.

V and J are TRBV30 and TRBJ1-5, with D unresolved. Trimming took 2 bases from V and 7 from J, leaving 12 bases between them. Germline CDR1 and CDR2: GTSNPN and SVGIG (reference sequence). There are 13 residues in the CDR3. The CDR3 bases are TGTGCCTGGAGTCTACCAGATGACCAGCCCCAGCATTTT. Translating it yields CAWSLPDDQPQHF.

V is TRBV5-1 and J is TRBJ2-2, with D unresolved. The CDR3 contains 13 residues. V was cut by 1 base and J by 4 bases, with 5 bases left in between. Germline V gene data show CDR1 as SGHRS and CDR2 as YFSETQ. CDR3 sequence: CASSLLGTGELFF. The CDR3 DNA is TGCGCCAGCAGCTTGTTAGGCACCGGGGAGCTGTTTTTT.

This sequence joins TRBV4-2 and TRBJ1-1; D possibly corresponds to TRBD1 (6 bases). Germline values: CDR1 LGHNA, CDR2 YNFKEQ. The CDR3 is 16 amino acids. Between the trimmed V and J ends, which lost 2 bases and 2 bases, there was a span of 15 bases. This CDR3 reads CASSQLQGGANTEAFF. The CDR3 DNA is TGTGCCAGCAGCCAACTACAGGGAGGTGCTAACACTGAAGCTTTCTTT.

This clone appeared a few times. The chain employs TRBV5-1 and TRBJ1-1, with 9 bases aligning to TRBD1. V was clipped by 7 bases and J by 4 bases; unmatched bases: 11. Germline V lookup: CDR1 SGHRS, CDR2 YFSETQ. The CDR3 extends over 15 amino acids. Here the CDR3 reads CASCLRTGVGTEAFF. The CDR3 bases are TGCGCCAGCTGCCTCCGGACAGGGGTAGGCACTGAAGCTTTCTTT.

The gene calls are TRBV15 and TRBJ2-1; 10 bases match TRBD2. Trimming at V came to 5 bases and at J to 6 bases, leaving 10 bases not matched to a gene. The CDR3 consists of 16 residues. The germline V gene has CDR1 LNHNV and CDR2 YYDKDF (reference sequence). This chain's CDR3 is CATSLRASGRSNEQFF. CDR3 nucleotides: TGTGCCACCAGCCTGCGGGCTAGCGGGAGAAGCAATGAGCAGTTCTTC.

CDR3 protein: CASSFDRGSYNEQFF. Here the CDR3 DNA reads TGCGCCAGCAGCTTCGACAGGGGATCCTACAATGAGCAGTTCTTC. The J gene is TRBJ2-1, the V gene TRBV5-1; 8 positions match TRBD1. The CDR3 extends over 15 amino acids. Trimming cost V 2 bases and J 1 base; bases outside gene matches: 2. Germline V gene lookup returns CDR1 SGHRS and CDR2 YFSETQ.

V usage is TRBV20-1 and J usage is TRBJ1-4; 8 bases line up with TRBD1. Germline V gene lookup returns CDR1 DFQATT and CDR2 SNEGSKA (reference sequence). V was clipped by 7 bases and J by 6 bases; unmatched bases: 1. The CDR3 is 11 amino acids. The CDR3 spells CSVGQDEKLFF. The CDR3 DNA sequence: TGCAGTGTGGGACAGGATGAAAAACTGTTTTTT.

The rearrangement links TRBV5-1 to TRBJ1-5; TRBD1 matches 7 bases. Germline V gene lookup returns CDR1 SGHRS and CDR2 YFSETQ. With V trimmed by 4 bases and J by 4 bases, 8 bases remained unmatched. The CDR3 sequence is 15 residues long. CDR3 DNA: TGCGCCAGCAGCCCGATGACAGGGCGTAATCAGCCCCAGCATTTT. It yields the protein CASSPMTGRNQPQHF.

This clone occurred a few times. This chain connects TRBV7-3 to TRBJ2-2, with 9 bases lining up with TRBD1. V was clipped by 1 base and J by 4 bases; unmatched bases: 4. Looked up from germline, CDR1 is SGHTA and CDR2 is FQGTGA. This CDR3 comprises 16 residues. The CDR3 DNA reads TGTGCCAGCAGCTTAAGCCTGACAGGGGGCACCGGGGAGCTGTTTTTT. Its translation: CASSLSLTGGTGELFF.

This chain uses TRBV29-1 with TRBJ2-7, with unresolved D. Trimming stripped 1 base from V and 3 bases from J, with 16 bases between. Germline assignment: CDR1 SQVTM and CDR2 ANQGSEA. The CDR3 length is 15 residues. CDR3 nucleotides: TGCAGCGTTGAAGGTTGGGCCTCGGGTGACTACGAGCAGTACTTC. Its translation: CSVEGWASGDYEQYF.

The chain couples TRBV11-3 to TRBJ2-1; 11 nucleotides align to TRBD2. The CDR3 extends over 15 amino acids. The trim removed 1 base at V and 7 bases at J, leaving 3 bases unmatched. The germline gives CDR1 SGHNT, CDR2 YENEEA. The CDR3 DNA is TGTGCCAGCAGCTTAGTTAGCGGGAGGGGGAATGAGCAGTTCTTC. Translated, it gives CASSLVSGRGNEQFF.

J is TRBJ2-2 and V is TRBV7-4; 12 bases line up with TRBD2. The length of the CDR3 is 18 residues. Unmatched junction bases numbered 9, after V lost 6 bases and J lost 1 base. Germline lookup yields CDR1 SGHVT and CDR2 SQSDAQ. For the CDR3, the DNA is TGTGCCAGCAGTTACCGACTAGCGGGAGACCAGAACACCGGGGAGCTGTTTTTT. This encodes CASSYRLAGDQNTGELFF.

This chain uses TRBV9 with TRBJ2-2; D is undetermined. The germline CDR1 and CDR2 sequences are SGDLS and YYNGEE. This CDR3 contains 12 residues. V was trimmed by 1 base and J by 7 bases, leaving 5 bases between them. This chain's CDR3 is CASSVFHGELFF. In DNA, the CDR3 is TGTGCCAGCAGCGTATTTCACGGGGAGCTGTTTTTT.

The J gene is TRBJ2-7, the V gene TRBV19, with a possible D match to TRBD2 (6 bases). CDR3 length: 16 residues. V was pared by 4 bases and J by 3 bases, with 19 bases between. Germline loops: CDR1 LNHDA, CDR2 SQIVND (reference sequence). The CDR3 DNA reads TGTGCCAGTAGTAACCTACAGCGGGCCGGGAGCTACGAGCAGTACTTC. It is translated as CASSNLQRAGSYEQYF.

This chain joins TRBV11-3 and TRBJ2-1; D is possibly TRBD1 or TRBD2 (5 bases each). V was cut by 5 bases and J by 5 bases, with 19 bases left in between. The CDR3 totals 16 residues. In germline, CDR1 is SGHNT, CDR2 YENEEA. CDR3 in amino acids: CASSPGEGKSDNEQFF. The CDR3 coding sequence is TGTGCCAGCAGCCCCGGAGAGGGGAAATCTGACAATGAGCAGTTCTTC. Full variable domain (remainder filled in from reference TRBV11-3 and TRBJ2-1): EAGVVQSPRYKIIEKKQPVAFWCNPISGHNTLYWYLQNLGQGPELLIRYENEEAVDDSQLPKDRFSAERLKGVDSTLKIQPAELGDSAVYLCASSPGEGKSDNEQFFGPGTRLTVL.